Shown below are 8 T cell receptor beta chains from a single sample sequenced in a study of lymphopenia after photon versus proton radiotherapy. The assay was immunoSEQ multiplex PCR, and TCRdb's table has in-frame clones only and misses some. The sample lists around 4,200 clones; over 60% were seen once. Here the sequenced sample was peripheral blood, taken from a patient treated with proton-based radiotherapy. These receptors came from a man older than 75 with esophageal cancer.

The V call is TRBV7-2, the J call TRBJ2-7, with D maybe TRBD2 (5 bases). V lost 0 bases, J lost 2 bases, and 11 bases lay in between. The CDR3 is 15 amino acids. Germline V lookup: CDR1 SGHTA, CDR2 FQGNSA. The CDR3 region has the DNA TGTGCCAGCAGCTTAGCCCGGGGAGTCGCCTACGAGCAGTACTTC. Translated, it gives CASSLARGVAYEQYF.

The rearrangement links TRBV6-6 to TRBJ1-1, with D perhaps TRBD1 (6 bases). V lost 6 bases, J lost 8 bases, and 16 bases lay in between. The CDR3 consists of 13 residues. CDR1 MNHNY and CDR2 SVGAGI come from the germline V gene (reference sequence). The CDR3 here is CASSRKQGSEAFF. In DNA, the CDR3 is TGTGCCAGCAGCCGCAAACAGGGTTCAGAAGCTTTCTTT.

The chain carries TRBV7-9 and TRBJ2-3, with D possibly TRBD2 on 6 matching bases. Germline loops: CDR1 SEHNR, CDR2 FQNEAQ (reference sequence). Trimming cost V 5 bases and J 4 bases, with 25 bases left between them. CDR3 length: 18 amino acids. The CDR3, as DNA: TGTGCCAGCAGCCGCTCGACTATGCGGGGACGAGGGGCAGATACGCAGTATTTT. Protein: CASSRSTMRGRGADTQYF.

The genes are TRBV29-1 and TRBJ2-7; 10 nucleotides match TRBD1. Trimming took 2 bases from V and 4 from J; bases not matched to a gene: 8. Germline CDR1 reads SQVTM; CDR2 reads ANQGSEA. CDR3 length equals 15 residues. CDR3 DNA: TGCAGCGTTGAAAAGACAGGGGGCGTCGGATACGAGCAGTACTTC. This encodes CSVEKTGGVGYEQYF.

The J gene is TRBJ2-7, the V gene TRBV28, with 8 bases identical to TRBD1. The ends lost 5 bases at V and 5 bases at J; junction bases unmatched: 8. The CDR3 has 14 residues. Per germline, CDR1 MDHEN and CDR2 SYDVKM. Here the CDR3 reads CASSPGQVANEQYF. Here the CDR3 DNA reads TGTGCCAGCAGTCCGGGACAGGTTGCAAACGAGCAGTACTTC.

The J gene is TRBJ2-3, the V gene TRBV5-5; 7 bases line up with TRBD2. The CDR3 has 15 residues. V was pared by 0 bases and J by 2 bases, with 3 bases of the junction left unmatched. Germline V gene sequence: CDR1 SGHKS, CDR2 YYEKEE (reference sequence). CDR3 protein: CASSLEAGLTDTQYF. CDR3 bases: TGTGCCAGCAGCTTGGAAGCGGGACTCACAGATACGCAGTATTTT.

Written as DNA, the CDR3 is TGTGCCAGCACTCGGGACCTCAGGGAAAACATTCAGTACTTC. Amino acids: CASTRDLRENIQYF. The rearrangement joins TRBV6-5 to TRBJ2-4, with D possibly called TRBD1 or TRBD2 (5 bases each). This CDR3 is 14 amino acids long. The V end lost 7 bases, the J end lost 5 bases, and 15 bases lay between the germline ends. The germline V gene has CDR1 MNHEY and CDR2 SVGAGI.

The rearrangement links TRBV6-6 to TRBJ1-4; no clear D gene. Per the germline V gene, CDR1 is MNHNY and CDR2 is SVGAGI (reference sequence). Trimming pared 4 bases from V and 5 bases from J, leaving 11 bases between. The CDR3 is 14 residues long. The CDR3 DNA follows: TGTGCCAGCAGTTCTTCAGAAGGGAATGAAAAACTGTTTTTT. Its translation: CASSSSEGNEKLFF.